This T cell receptor (beta chain) originates from a study of T cell responses to AZD1222 COVID-19 vaccine. Study overall: Second-dose intervals near 4 or 12 weeks were combined. Whole-study findings and limits: Receipt of two AZD1222 doses was followed by a rise in Spike-specific TCR breadth and depth. Reports say nearly half of spike-specific TCRs go after unmutated variant regions.

As regards this clone: What it recognizes is unknown.

Profiling relied on immunoSEQ multiplex PCR, and the TCRdb table lists in-frame clones only, not all of them. The sample includes approximately 150,000 clones, 88% of them seen just once. Germline V gene data show CDR1 as SEHNR and CDR2 as FQNEAQ (reference sequence). V gave up 5 bases and J gave up 5 bases; unmatched junction bases: 7. The CDR3 has 16 amino acids. This TCR came from an adult in good health. The material sequenced was peripheral blood, taken on day 0 of AZD1222 vaccination. V and J are TRBV7-9 and TRBJ2-3; 13 bases are shared with TRBD2. CDR3 residues: CASSPRLAGGLDTQYF. DNA of the CDR3: TGTGCCAGCAGCCCAAGACTAGCGGGAGGACTAGATACGCAGTATTTT. The variable domain in full, with the rest retrieved from reference TRBV7-9 and TRBJ2-3, is DTGVSQNPRHKITKRGQNVTFRCDPISEHNRLYWYRQTLGQGPEFLTYFQNEAQLEKSRLLSDRFSAERPKGSFSTLEIQRTEQGDSAMYLCASSPRLAGGLDTQYFGPGTRLTVL.